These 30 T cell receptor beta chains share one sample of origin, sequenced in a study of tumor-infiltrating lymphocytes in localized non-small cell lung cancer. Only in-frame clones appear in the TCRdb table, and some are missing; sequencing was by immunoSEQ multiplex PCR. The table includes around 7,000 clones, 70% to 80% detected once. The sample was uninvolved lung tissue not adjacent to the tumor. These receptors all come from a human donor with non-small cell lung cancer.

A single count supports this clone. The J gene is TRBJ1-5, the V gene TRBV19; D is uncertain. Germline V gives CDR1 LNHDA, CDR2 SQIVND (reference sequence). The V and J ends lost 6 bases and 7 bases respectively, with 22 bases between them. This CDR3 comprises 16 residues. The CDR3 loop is CASSGRGGHTVQPQHF. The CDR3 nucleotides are TGTGCCAGTAGCGGCAGAGGTGGTCATACGGTACAGCCCCAGCATTTT.

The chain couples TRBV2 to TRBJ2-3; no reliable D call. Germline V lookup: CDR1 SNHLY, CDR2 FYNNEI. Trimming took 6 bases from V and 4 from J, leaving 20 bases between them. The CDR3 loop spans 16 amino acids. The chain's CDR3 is CASSSTDVRWADTQYF. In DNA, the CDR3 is TGTGCCAGCAGCTCCACCGATGTGCGTTGGGCAGATACGCAGTATTTT.

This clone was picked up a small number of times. The CDR3 region is CASSLTPRFGLLTF. CDR3 nucleotides: TGTGCCAGCAGCTTAACCCCACGGTTCGGACTACTGACCTTC. The rearrangement joins TRBV11-2 to TRBJ1-2; D uncertain. CDR1 is SGHAT, CDR2 FQNNGV, per germline. With 2 bases removed from V and 14 bases from J, the gap between germline ends came to 21 bases. The CDR3 totals 14 residues.

CDR3 residues: CASSWVAGGTNRNEQFF. In nucleotides, the CDR3 is TGTGCCAGCAGTTGGGTAGCGGGAGGTACCAACCGCAATGAGCAGTTCTTC. The rearrangement joins TRBV27 to TRBJ2-1; 10 nucleotides agree with TRBD2. Germline CDR1 is MNHEY and CDR2 is SMNVEV (reference sequence). V shed 4 bases and J 6 bases; nucleotides not matched to a gene: 12. The CDR3 runs to 17 residues.

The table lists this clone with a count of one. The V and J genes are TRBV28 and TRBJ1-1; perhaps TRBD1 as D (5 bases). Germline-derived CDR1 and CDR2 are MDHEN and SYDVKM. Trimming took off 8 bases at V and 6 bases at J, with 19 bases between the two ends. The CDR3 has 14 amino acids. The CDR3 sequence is CASLTFAGTAEAFF. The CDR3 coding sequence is TGTGCCAGCCTCACTTTCGCGGGGACCGCTGAAGCTTTCTTT.

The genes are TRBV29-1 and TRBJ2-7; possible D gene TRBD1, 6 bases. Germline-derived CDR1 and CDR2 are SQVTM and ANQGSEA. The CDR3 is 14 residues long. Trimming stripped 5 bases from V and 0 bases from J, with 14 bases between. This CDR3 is CSVQGQGPSYEQYF. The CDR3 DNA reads TGCAGCGTTCAAGGGCAGGGGCCCTCCTACGAGCAGTACTTC.

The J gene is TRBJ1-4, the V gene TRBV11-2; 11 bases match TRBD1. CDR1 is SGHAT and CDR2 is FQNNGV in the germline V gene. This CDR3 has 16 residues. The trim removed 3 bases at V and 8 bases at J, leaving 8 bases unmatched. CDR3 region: CASSFSPGQGGEKLFF. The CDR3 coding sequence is TGTGCCAGCAGCTTTTCGCCGGGACAGGGGGGGGAAAAACTGTTTTTT.

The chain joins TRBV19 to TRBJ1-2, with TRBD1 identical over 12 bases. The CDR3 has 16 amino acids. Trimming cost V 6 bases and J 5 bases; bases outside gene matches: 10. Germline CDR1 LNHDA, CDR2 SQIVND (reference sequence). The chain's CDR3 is CASRGTGGEYRYGYTF. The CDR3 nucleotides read TGTGCCAGTAGGGGGACAGGGGGCGAATACCGGTATGGCTACACCTTC.

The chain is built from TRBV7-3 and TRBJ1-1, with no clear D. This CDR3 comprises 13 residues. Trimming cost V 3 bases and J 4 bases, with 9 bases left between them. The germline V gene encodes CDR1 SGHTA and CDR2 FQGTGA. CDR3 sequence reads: CASSLLYGTEAFF. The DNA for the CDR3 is TGTGCCAGCAGCTTGCTCTACGGCACTGAAGCTTTCTTT. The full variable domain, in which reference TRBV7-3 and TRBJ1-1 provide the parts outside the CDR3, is GAGVSQTPSNKVTEKGKYVELRCDPISGHTALYWYRQSLGQGPEFLIYFQGTGAADDSGLPNDRFFAVRPEGSVSTLKIQRTERGDSAVYLCASSLLYGTEAFFGQGTRLTVV.

The CDR3 reads CASSIGVGDSEQYF. The CDR3 DNA reads TGTGCCAGTAGTATAGGGGTGGGGGACAGCGAGCAGTACTTC. The chain couples TRBV19 to TRBJ2-7, with 7 bases identical to TRBD1. The ends lost 1 base at V and 6 bases at J; junction bases unmatched: 6. Germline lookup yields CDR1 LNHDA and CDR2 SQIVND (reference sequence). This CDR3 comprises 14 residues.

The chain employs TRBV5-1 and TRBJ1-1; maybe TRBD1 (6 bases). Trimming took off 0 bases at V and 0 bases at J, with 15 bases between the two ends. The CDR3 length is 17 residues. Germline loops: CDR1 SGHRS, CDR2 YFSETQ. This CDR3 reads CASSLVGGRGMNTEAFF. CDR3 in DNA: TGCGCCAGCAGCTTGGTAGGGGGGCGCGGAATGAACACTGAAGCTTTCTTT.

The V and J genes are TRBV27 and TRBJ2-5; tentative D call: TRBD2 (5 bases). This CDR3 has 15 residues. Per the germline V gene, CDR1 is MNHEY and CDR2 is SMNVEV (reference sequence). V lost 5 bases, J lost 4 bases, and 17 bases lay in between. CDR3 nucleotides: TGTGCCAGCAGTCCAAGGGCCCCTCGGGGAGAGACCCAGTACTTC. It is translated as CASSPRAPRGETQYF.

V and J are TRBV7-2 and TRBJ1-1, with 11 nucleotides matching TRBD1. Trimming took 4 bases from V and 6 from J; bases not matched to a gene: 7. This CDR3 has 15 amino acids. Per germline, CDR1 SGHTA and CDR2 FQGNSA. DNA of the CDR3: TGTGCCAGCAGCTCACAAGGACAGGGGGCGGCTGAAGCTTTCTTT. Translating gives CASSSQGQGAAEAFF.

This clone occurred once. The CDR3 reads CASSYGALLGTYEQYF. DNA of the CDR3: TGCGCCAGCAGCTACGGGGCTCTTCTAGGTACCTACGAGCAGTACTTC. This sequence joins TRBV5-1 and TRBJ2-7, with D tentatively TRBD1 or TRBD2 (5 bases each). Germline CDR1 reads SGHRS; CDR2 reads YFSETQ. The ends were cut back, 3 bases at V and 2 bases at J, with 18 bases in the middle. This CDR3 spans 16 amino acids. Based on the CDR3 plus reference TRBV5-1 and TRBJ2-7, the full variable domain is KAGVTQTPRYLIKTRGQQVTLSCSPISGHRSVSWYQQTPGQGLQFLFEYFSETQRNKGNFPGRFSGRQFSNSRSEMNVSTLELGDSALYLCASSYGALLGTYEQYFGPGTRLTVT.

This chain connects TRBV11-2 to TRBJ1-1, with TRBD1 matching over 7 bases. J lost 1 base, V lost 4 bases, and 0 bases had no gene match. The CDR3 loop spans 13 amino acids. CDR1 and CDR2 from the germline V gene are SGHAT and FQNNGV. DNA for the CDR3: TGTGCCAGCAGCTGGACAGGGAACACTGAAGCTTTCTTT. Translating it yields CASSWTGNTEAFF.

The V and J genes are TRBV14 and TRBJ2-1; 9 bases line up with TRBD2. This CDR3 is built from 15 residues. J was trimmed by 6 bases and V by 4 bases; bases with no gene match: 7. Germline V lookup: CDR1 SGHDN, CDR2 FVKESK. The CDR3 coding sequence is TGTGCCAGCAGCCTGCCGGGACTAGCCTCCAATGAGCAGTTCTTC. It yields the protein CASSLPGLASNEQFF.

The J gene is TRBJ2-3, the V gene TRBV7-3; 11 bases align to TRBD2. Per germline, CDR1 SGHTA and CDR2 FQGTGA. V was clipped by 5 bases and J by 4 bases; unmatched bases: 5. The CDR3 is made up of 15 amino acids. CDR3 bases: TGTGCCAGCAGCGTTTATAGCGGGGGGGCAGATACGCAGTATTTT. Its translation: CASSVYSGGADTQYF.

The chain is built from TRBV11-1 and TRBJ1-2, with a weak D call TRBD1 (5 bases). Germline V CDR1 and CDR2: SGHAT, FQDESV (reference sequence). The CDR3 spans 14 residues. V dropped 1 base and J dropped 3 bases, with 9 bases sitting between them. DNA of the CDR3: TGTGCCAGCAGCTTAGACAGGAATTACTATGGCTACACCTTC. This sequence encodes CASSLDRNYYGYTF.

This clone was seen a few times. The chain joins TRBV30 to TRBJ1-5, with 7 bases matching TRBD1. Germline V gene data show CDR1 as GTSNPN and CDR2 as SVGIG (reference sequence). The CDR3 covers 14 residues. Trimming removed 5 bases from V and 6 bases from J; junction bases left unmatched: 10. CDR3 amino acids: CAWALTGDGQPQHF. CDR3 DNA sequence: TGTGCCTGGGCCCTTACAGGGGACGGTCAGCCCCAGCATTTT.

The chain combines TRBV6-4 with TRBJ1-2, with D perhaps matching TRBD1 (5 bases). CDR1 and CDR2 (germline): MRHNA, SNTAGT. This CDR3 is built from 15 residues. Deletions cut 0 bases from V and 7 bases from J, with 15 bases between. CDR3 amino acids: CASSDSQGPLSGYTF. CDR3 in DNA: TGTGCCAGCAGTGACTCGCAGGGTCCCCTATCTGGCTACACCTTC.

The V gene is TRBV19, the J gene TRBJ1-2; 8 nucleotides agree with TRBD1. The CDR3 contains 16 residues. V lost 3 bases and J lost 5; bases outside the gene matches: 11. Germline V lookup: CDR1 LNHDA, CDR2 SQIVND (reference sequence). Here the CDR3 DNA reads TGTGCCAGTAGTATCCCTCCAGGGGGCGGCCGATATGGCTACACCTTC. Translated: CASSIPPGGGRYGYTF.

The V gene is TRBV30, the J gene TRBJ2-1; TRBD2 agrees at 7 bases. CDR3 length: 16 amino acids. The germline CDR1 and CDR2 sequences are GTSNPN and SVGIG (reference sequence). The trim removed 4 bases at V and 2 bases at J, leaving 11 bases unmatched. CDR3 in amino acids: CAWTDGSGGTYNEQFF. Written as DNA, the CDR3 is TGTGCCTGGACCGACGGGTCGGGAGGAACCTACAATGAGCAGTTCTTC.

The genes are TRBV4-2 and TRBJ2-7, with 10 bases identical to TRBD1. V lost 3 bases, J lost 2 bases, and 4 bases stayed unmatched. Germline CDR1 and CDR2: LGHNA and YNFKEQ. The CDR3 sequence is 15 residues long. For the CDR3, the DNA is TGTGCCAGCAGCCAGAGGACAGGGGGGCCCTACGAGCAGTACTTC. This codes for CASSQRTGGPYEQYF.

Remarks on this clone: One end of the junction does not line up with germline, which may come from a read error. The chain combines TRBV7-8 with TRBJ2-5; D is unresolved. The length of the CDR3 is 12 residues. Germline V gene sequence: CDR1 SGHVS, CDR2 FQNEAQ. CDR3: CASSLVKKALNF. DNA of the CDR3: TGTGCCAGCAGCTTAGTTAAAAAAGCCCTCAACTTC.

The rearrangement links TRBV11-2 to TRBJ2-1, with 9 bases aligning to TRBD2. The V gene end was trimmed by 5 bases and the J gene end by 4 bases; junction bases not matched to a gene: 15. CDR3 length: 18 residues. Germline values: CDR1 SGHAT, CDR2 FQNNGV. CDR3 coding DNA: TGTGCCAGCAGCCAGGCGGTCGGCGGGGGGGCCCAGTACAATGAGCAGTTCTTC. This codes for CASSQAVGGGAQYNEQFF.

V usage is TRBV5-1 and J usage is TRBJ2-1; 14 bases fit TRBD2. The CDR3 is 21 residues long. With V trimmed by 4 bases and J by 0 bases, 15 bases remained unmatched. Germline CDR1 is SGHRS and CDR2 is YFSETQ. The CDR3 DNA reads TGCGCCAGCAGCACTGGACTAGCGGGAGGCTACGGCCGGCTCTCCTACAATGAGCAGTTCTTC. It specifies CASSTGLAGGYGRLSYNEQFF. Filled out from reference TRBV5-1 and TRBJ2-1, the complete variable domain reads KAGVTQTPRYLIKTRGQQVTLSCSPISGHRSVSWYQQTPGQGLQFLFEYFSETQRNKGNFPGRFSGRQFSNSRSEMNVSTLELGDSALYLCASSTGLAGGYGRLSYNEQFFGPGTRLTVL.

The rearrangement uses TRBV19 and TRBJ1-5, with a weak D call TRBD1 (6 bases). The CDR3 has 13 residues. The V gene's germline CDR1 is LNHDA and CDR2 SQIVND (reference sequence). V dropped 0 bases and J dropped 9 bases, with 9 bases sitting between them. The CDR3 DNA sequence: TGTGCCAGTAGTATAGATCGGGGGCGGCCCCAGCATTTT. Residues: CASSIDRGRPQHF.

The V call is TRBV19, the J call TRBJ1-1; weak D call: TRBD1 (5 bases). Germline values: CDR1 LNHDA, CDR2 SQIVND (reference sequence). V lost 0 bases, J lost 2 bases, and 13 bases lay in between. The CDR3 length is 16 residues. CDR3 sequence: CASSIDLGAVNTEAFF. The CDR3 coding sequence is TGTGCCAGTAGTATAGATCTAGGGGCGGTTAACACTGAAGCTTTCTTT.

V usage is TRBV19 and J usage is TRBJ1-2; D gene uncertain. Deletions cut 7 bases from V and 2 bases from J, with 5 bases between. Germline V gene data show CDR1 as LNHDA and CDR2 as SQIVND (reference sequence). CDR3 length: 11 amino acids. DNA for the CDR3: TGTGCCAGTACTACCAACTATGGCTACACCTTC. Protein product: CASTTNYGYTF.

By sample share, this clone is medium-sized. In DNA, the CDR3 is TGTGCCAGCAGCCCCCGGAGTTCCAACGAGCAGTACTTC. This encodes CASSPRSSNEQYF. The chain uses TRBV13 and TRBJ2-7; no definite D call. The CDR3 consists of 13 residues. V was cut by 5 bases and J by 5 bases, with 13 bases left in between. Germline-derived CDR1 and CDR2 are PRHDT and FYEKMQ (reference sequence).